Listed below are T cell receptor beta chains from one sample, sequenced in a study of blood T cell repertoires in COVID-19. Assay: immunoSEQ multiplex PCR; the TCRdb copy retains only in-frame clones and omits some. The sample includes hundreds of thousands of clones, around 90% seen only once; the top ten take roughly 3%. The specimen sequenced was peripheral blood. The source of these receptors is a man aged 18 to 29 with active or convalescent COVID-19. Both conserved end residues are part of each CDR3. The D gene is left open where the match is weak. Only some rows state a clone size, as once, few, many or a class for expanded clones.

cdr3_aa j_call v_call d_call clone_size
CASSVRVFDSPLHF TRBJ1-6 TRBV5-5 - -
CASSSTSGPSTDTQYF TRBJ2-3 TRBV7-9 TRBD2 -
CASSLTGGGAIDTQYF TRBJ2-3 TRBV7-6 TRBD2 -
CASSDRGPNSPLHF TRBJ1-6 TRBV9 TRBD1 -
CASSQEWGTYEQYF TRBJ2-7 TRBV4-3 - -
CASTGLAGALRDTQYF TRBJ2-3 TRBV6-6 TRBD2 -
CASRPQLTPSMNTEAFF TRBJ1-1 TRBV19 - -
CASSIDRQGSTEAFF TRBJ1-1 TRBV19 TRBD1 -
CASSPGGGNYGYTF TRBJ1-2 TRBV7-2 - once
CASSLGLVEGIMQDTEAFF TRBJ1-1 TRBV11-2 - few
CAISETMGQGGSSLHF TRBJ1-6 TRBV10-3 TRBD1 -
CASSLEVAGDSYEQYF TRBJ2-7 TRBV7-9 TRBD2 -
CASLARQGDSYNEQFF TRBJ2-1 TRBV11-1 TRBD1 once
CASRLGTGNTEAFF TRBJ1-1 TRBV2 TRBD1 few
CASSIGTGAPSRFF TRBJ2-1 TRBV19 TRBD1 -
CATSEFPNRGHNSPLHF TRBJ1-6 TRBV24-1 TRBD1 few
CASTDSYGNTIYF TRBJ1-3 TRBV19 - -
CASSLSGAGVVDTQYF TRBJ2-3 TRBV5-1 - -
CASSLEHGYTF TRBJ1-2 TRBV7-9 - few
CASSSVPGTSGYEQYF TRBJ2-7 TRBV7-2 TRBD2 -
CASSPAGGDQPQHF TRBJ1-5 TRBV18 - -
CATSERQADQPQHF TRBJ1-5 TRBV24-1 - -
CASGLGTLSNQPQHF TRBJ1-5 TRBV27 - once
CASSLAWGGGALNEQFF TRBJ2-1 TRBV5-1 TRBD2 -
CASSLLAGGRFSTDTQYF TRBJ2-3 TRBV28 TRBD1 -
CASSMAGYRTEAFF TRBJ1-1 TRBV19 - -
CASSPRGPTYGYTF TRBJ1-2 TRBV18 - once
CASKGQFAYEQYF TRBJ2-7 TRBV25-1 - -
CASRLSGQGIIF TRBJ1-1 TRBV6-5 TRBD1 -
CASRPPTGEHYGYTF TRBJ1-2 TRBV11-2 TRBD1 -
CASSLREEKLFF TRBJ1-4 TRBV5-6 - -
CSVQPYTGAGELFF TRBJ2-2 TRBV29-1 TRBD1 -
CASRTSGSNEQFF TRBJ2-1 TRBV27 TRBD2 -
CASSTIRDYEQYF TRBJ2-7 TRBV7-9 - -
CASSYGQYTGELFF TRBJ2-2 TRBV7-2 - -
CAISDGGTGPSSYEQYF TRBJ2-7 TRBV10-3 TRBD1 -
CASSQRGAVAGGQQYF TRBJ2-7 TRBV14 TRBD2 -
CASSPQGYQPQHF TRBJ1-5 TRBV9 TRBD1 -
CASSLDLAAEQFF TRBJ2-1 TRBV7-7 - few
CANSLDSGEQFF TRBJ2-1 TRBV5-6 - -
CASSLGISSYNEQFF TRBJ2-1 TRBV13 - once
CASSYSPGTRTGANVLTF TRBJ2-6 TRBV6-2/TRBV6-3 - -
CASSYSSKGIPIKAGNTIYF TRBJ1-3 TRBV6-2/TRBV6-3 - -
CASSLAGGIRLGYTF TRBJ1-2 TRBV7-8 - -
CASSLSGGQGSYEQYF TRBJ2-7 TRBV7-9 TRBD1 -
CASSSLSPGTGTGEGSTDTQYF TRBJ2-3 TRBV13 TRBD1 -
CASSIRTGDSDTQYF TRBJ2-3 TRBV6-5 TRBD1 once
CASSRTGGYNEQFF TRBJ2-1 TRBV6-2/TRBV6-3 TRBD1 -
CASSLRLAGGPSYEQYF TRBJ2-7 TRBV3-1/TRBV3-2 TRBD2 -
CASSQGAGRVHSPLHF TRBJ1-6 TRBV4-3 - -
CASSPGTGDNTEAFF TRBJ1-1 TRBV5-1 TRBD1 -
CASSFSRNTEAFF TRBJ1-1 TRBV6-5 - -
CASSRLKGDGEQFF TRBJ2-1 TRBV11-3 - -
CASSVLDRGRDTQYF TRBJ2-3 TRBV5-1 TRBD1 -
CASSLVPLQGAGYEQYF TRBJ2-7 TRBV7-2 TRBD1 -
CASSLWGGATYEQYF TRBJ2-7 TRBV5-4 - -
CASSRDATNEKLFF TRBJ1-4 TRBV5-1 - -